This T cell receptor beta chain was identified during a study of post-analysis software for immune sequencing data. Study-level results: F-measure co-clustering was strong for batch-matched samples. There was significantly lower normalized Chao1 diversity in multiple sclerosis patients than in controls. The study found TRBV5-6, TRBV5-1 and TRBV20-1 among roughly 5 TRBV segments more frequent in patients than controls.

The CDR3 spans 12 residues. Germline assignment: CDR1 MGHDK and CDR2 SYGVNS. The V and J ends lost 4 bases and 8 bases respectively, with 11 bases between them. Regarding this clonotype: Antigen specificity is unknown.

The authors incorporated unique molecular identifiers into the TCR beta cDNA libraries. TCRdb fed the PCR reads into MiXCR, producing one record per CDR3 protein. Of under 200,000 distinct CDR3 sequences listed, 35% to 40% were seen once; the top ten hold under 30%. The input for sequencing was blood, taken after autologous hematopoietic stem cell transplantation. The sequence derives from a girl between 5 and 17 years old with multiple sclerosis. The V call is TRBV25-1, the J call TRBJ1-1; D call uncertain. CDR3 region: CASSASGVEAFF. The CDR3 DNA follows: TGTGCCAGCAGTGCCAGCGGGGTCGAAGCTTTCTTT.